This is a list of T cell receptor beta chains from one sample in a study of spatial heterogeneity in lung cancer. TCRdb redid the calling of the 5' RACE reads with MiXCR, one entry per CDR3 protein. Seen here are fewer than 100,000 distinct CDR3 sequences, approximately 20% observed once, and the top ten hold 21%. The sample here was PBMCs, taken at follow-up. The receptors were sampled from a male donor with early-stage non-small cell lung cancer. Both conserved end residues are part of each CDR3. Each record gives: V gene, CDR3 length, CDR3 protein.

TRBV12-3/TRBV12-4 | 13 | CASSSQAVNTIYF
TRBV7-8 | 13 | CASSMTSRNEQFF
TRBV19 | 14 | CASSIRQRNQPQHF
TRBV20-1 | 11 | CSGFRITEAFF
TRBV7-2 | 14 | CASSLTGRTGELFF
TRBV4-3 | 17 | CASSQYRQSQNTGELFF
TRBV18 | 15 | CASSPASGRGYEQYF
TRBV20-1 | 15 | CSASGLAGGGSTQYF
TRBV2 | 15 | CASSKQGLPNEKLFF
TRBV12-3/TRBV12-4 | 13 | CASSFGQYYEQYF
TRBV19 | 16 | CASRTGPLSRTGELFF
TRBV4-3 | 14 | CASSHSNRNEKLFF
TRBV7-2 | 14 | CASSLTTSADIQYF